This entry describes one TCR beta chain. No cognate antigen has been identified for it. One base away there is no much larger clone; base qualities are not given. As encoded in the germline V gene, CDR1 is SGHTS while CDR2 is YDEGEE. Trimming takes 2 bases off V and 8 bases off J; junction bases not matched to a gene: 8. The CDR3, cysteine through phenylalanine, is 15 amino acids long. The DNA shown is the 45-base CDR3, in frame from base 1. This entry is derived from a study of cytomegalovirus exposure and HLA in healthy donors (dated by TCRdb to about 2017). Some background on the complete study: An earlier analysis of approximately 640 of the donors reported 250 to 300 Gb of sequence data and around 110 million unique TCR beta sequences from 190 million or so T cells. Roughly 300 gigabases of sequencing data and approximately 85 million unique TCR sequences were included in an early release covering several hundred HLA-typed donors. The genetic ancestry cluster associated with self-reported Caucasian donors included 65% to 90% of the approximately 400 genotyped donors. The study was designed to test whether signatures of past pathogen exposure could be identified by cataloging public T cell receptors. The study profiled the T cell repertoires of about 640 subjects by immunosequencing and related them to cytomegalovirus serostatus. Besides the first cohort of more than 650 subjects, a separate validation cohort made up of 95 to 150 different subjects was used. The study combined high-throughput TCR immunosequencing, statistical association of individual TCRs with disease status, and machine learning to predict cytomegalovirus infection status. To study patterns of TCR occurrence, a later analysis re-analyzed previously published TCR beta repertoires from around 700 donors and added high-resolution HLA genotyping. The later analysis used no new phenotypic data to find candidate immune exposures, relying instead on TCR beta sequences and their occurrence across donors. An earlier analysis of a few hundred of the donors applied high-throughput TCR beta sequencing to assess whether each TCR beta V gene segment acted as functional or pseudogenic. Donor age, sex, ethnicity and CMV serostatus were collected together with the repertoire data. In a later genetic analysis, genome-wide SNP genotypes for about three fifths of the roughly 670 donors were used, and that subset was treated as a discovery cohort. Every discovery cohort repertoire had been produced on one sequencing platform. HLA typing covered class I and class II loci at four-digit resolution. Typing coverage differed by locus: A, B, C, DRB1 and DQB1 were typed in about 629-630 donors, DQA1 in 500 to 550, DPA1 in 600 to 610, and DPB1 in approximately 450. A handful of DR-DQ haplotypes were handled as single units for association and clustering because linkage in the cohort was strong. Among around 400 genotyped donors of the cohort, an average of approximately 200,000 unique TCR beta nucleotide sequences was sequenced per donor, of which approximately 18% were non-productive. On the study overall, not on this receptor specifically: In a later analysis, the rate of TCR association differed among HLA loci, with DRB1 alleles having the most associated TCRs and HLA-C alleles having the fewest. Some IMGT-functional V segments, including TRBV6-2 and TRBV6-3, could not be told apart with the 87-base-pair reads, so those segments were excluded. A later analysis found that HLA-associated TCR beta chains were more clonally expanded and had lower generation probabilities than equally common non-associated chains. For the cohort, immune exposure information was limited to CMV serostatus. Because HLA typing was missing for some donors at each locus, association tests included only the typed subset. The authors suggested that the approach could potentially be generalized to other disease states and immunological phenotypes. In a later analysis, around 17,000 TCR beta sequences were associated with specific HLA alleles at a false discovery rate of 0.05. A further reported finding was that TCR beta sequences accurately predicted the HLA-A and HLA-B alleles for most subjects in the first cohort. This cohort had only TCR beta chains sequenced, and the lack of alpha or paired-chain data limited which features could be detected. A few of the identified cytomegalovirus-associated TCR beta chains were confirmed in vitro to be specific for cytomegalovirus antigens. In both the original and validation cohorts, the classifier was reported to diagnose cytomegalovirus status with high specificity and sensitivity. Sequencing depth was assumed to be roughly uniform across donors in the presence/absence analyses, though that assumption may not hold. When HLA alleles, especially DR and DQ, strongly co-occurred, TCR associations were difficult to assign to individual alleles. Most CMV-associated TCR beta chains appeared to be HLA-restricted in a later analysis, and the HLA associations seemed to be driven largely by CMV exposure. A cluster of highly shared sequence variants was judged likely to represent a technical artifact of the sequencing pipeline. Linkage disequilibrium might explain the correlated functional status among segregating V segments, but an unknown experimental factor could not be excluded. Most TCR sequences were observed very rarely across donors, whereas some public TCRs were present in many individuals. About 15 rarely observed V segments, including chromosome 9 orphons, were excluded from the earlier analysis of approximately 500 of the donors because counts were too low. According to a later analysis, parvovirus B19, influenza, CMV and Epstein-Barr virus appeared linked to several top co-occurrence clusters. In an earlier analysis of about 600 of the donors, most TCR beta V segments appeared in productive rearrangements about 87% or about 30% of the time, broadly matching IMGT annotations. The study gave a list of about 170 TCR beta chains associated with cytomegalovirus. In a later genetic analysis, a missense DCLRE1C variant was associated with V-gene and J-gene trimming of TCR beta chains, and the association was replicated in an independent cohort. Compared with the 666-donor mean, donors in an Asian-associated ancestry cluster had fewer N-insertions in productive TCRs, according to a later genetic analysis.

Libraries were prepared through the immunoSEQ multiplex PCR assay. For the multiplex PCR, a mixture combining 60 forward primers for TCR Vbeta segments and 13 reverse primers for TCR Jbeta segments was used. The CDR3 region of rearranged TCR beta genes was amplified from genomic DNA by a multiplex PCR assay. Amplified TCR beta libraries were sequenced as 87-base-pair reads on the Illumina HiSeq System. In the original analysis: Across the 700 or so repertoires, a later analysis counted 80 million or so unique TCR beta chains, around 11 million of which were shared by at least two donors. To remove PCR and sequencing errors, raw reads were error-corrected and collapsed into unique sequences using a nearest-neighbor algorithm that merged closely related sequences. CDR3 sequences were aligned to IMGT reference sequences to assign V, D and J gene segments. Each retained sequence needed at least a six-nucleotide match to both a V gene segment and a J gene segment. Rearrangements were called productive when the CDR3 lacked stop codons and stayed in frame with V and J; all others were non-productive. Following IMGT convention, CDR3 was defined as the stretch from the second conserved V-encoded cysteine to the conserved J-encoded phenylalanine. The earlier analysis of about 570 of the donors excluded any sequence lacking an unambiguous match to a single V gene segment. An earlier analysis of about 590 of the donors classified V segments as functional when productive rearrangements were above 56.7% and as segregating when the standard deviation between donors was above 5%. A statistical classification framework was developed to diagnose cytomegalovirus status using the catalog of TCR beta chain sequences. V and J gene assignment, in a later analysis, came from comparing TCR nucleotide sequences with IMGT/GENE-DB human TR gene sequences. In a later analysis, CDR3 sequences and most-parsimonious VDJ recombination scenarios were assigned using the TCRdist pipeline. A later analysis defined each TCR beta chain by its CDR3 amino acid sequence plus V-gene family, and excluded reads lacking a unique V-gene family. A later analysis removed 450 to 600 highly shared, low-generation-probability nucleotide sequences to deal with suspected cross-contamination and a sequencing artifact. In a later analysis, a clonal expansion index for each public chain was calculated from normalized within-repertoire ranks of inferred template counts. A later analysis computed generation probabilities with a VDJ recombination model fitted to out-of-frame rearrangements, and checked the results against IGoR. A later analysis scored TCR-TCR, TCR-HLA and TCR-CMV co-occurrence with hypergeometric tests, applying a repertoire-size bias correction to TCR pairs. A later analysis estimated false discovery rates by permuting HLA or CMV assignments 20 times. In a later analysis, co-occurring TCRs were grouped with DBSCAN, and TCRdist sequence similarity was added when clustering was performed within HLA-allele-positive subsets. Repertoires with fewer than 30,000 or more than 120,000 public chains were left out of co-occurrence clustering, as were about 5 repertoires with anomalous nucleotide sharing. TCRdb holds this immuneACCESS table with in-frame rearrangements only. Some clones are missing; in checked studies, unresolved V genes explain under half, and the rest has no known cause. From that table come the V and J calls and clone size; the DNA was used to work out D and trimming. This sample holds roughly 130,000 clones; approximately 80% were observed only once. Over 0.95% of the sample goes to the ten largest clones.

The cohort was made up of approximately 670 healthy bone marrow donors. At the time of sampling, all cohort members were nominally healthy, though unrecorded immune exposures were likely present. The donor tested CMV seronegative and was one of the 352 seronegative cohort members. Each donor provided a peripheral blood sample, and peripheral blood mononuclear cells were used for TCR beta sequencing. The Qiagen DNeasy Blood Extraction Kit was used to extract genomic DNA from the blood cell samples. This TCR was recovered from a girl aged 2-10 years in good health and CMV-seronegative. The sample taken for sequencing was PBMCs. The chain uses TRBV5-8 and TRBJ2-1; TRBD2 lines up with 9 middle nucleotides. The DNA sequence is as follows: TGTGCCAGCAGCTTCCTCGCGGGGGGGCGGGATGAGCAGTTCTTC. This sequence encodes CASSFLAGGRDEQFF. The entire variable domain, with the stretches around the CDR3 drawn from the reference TRBV5-8 and TRBJ2-1 proteins, is EAGVTQSPTHLIKTRGQQATLRCSPISGHTSVYWYQQALGLGLQFLLWYDEGEERNRGNFPPRFSGRQFPNYSSELNVNALELEDSALYLCASSFLAGGRDEQFFGPGTRLTVL.